A selection of T cell receptor beta chains follows, all from one sample in a study of regulatory T cells in long-lasting Graves disease. TCRdb reprocessed the multiplex PCR reads with MiXCR, giving one entry per CDR3 protein. Of some 220,000 distinct CDR3 sequences listed, roughly 20% are singletons. A further study also used this sample, focusing on T cells in Graves' hyperthyroidism and ophthalmopathy.

The specimen comprised peripheral blood mononuclear cells (PBMCs), sampled at new diagnosis, from a patient treated with antithyroid drugs. The receptors were gathered from a woman aged 25-40 years with Graves disease. CDR3s include the opening cysteine and the closing phenylalanine or tryptophan. The D gene is left open where the match is weak. Expanded clones get a size class; other rows say once, few or many, or leave the size out.

d_call: .; clone_size: many; v_call: TRBV28; j_call: TRBJ2-2; cdr3_nt: TGTGCCAGCGGGACCACCGGGGAGCTGTTTTTT; cdr3_aa: CASGTTGELFF
d_call: .; clone_size: .; v_call: TRBV20-1; j_call: TRBJ1-1; cdr3_nt: TGCAGTGCTAGACCACAGGGCGCTCAGTACACTGAAGCTTTCTTT; cdr3_aa: CSARPQGAQYTEAFF
d_call: .; clone_size: .; v_call: TRBV13; j_call: TRBJ1-6; cdr3_nt: TGTGCCAGCAGCTTAGGCCTGCCAGGGCTAAGAGGTTCACCCCTCCACTTT; cdr3_aa: CASSLGLPGLRGSPLHF
d_call: TRBD1; clone_size: .; v_call: TRBV20-1; j_call: TRBJ2-2; cdr3_nt: TGCAGTGCGGGGCAGGGGGCCAACACCGGGGAGCTGTTTTTT; cdr3_aa: CSAGQGANTGELFF
d_call: .; clone_size: .; v_call: TRBV28; j_call: TRBJ1-1; cdr3_nt: TGTGCCAGCAAAACGGACGGCGACAACACTGAAGCTTTCTTT; cdr3_aa: CASKTDGDNTEAFF
d_call: .; clone_size: many; v_call: TRBV27; j_call: TRBJ1-2; cdr3_nt: TGTGCCAGCAGTTTTCGGAGCCCGGGAGTCTATGGCTACACCTTC; cdr3_aa: CASSFRSPGVYGYTF
d_call: .; clone_size: once; v_call: TRBV5-4; j_call: TRBJ2-3; cdr3_nt: TGTGCCAGCACCCGAGGAGGGGTTCTCTCAGATACGCAGTATTTT; cdr3_aa: CASTRGGVLSDTQYF
d_call: TRBD1; clone_size: few; v_call: TRBV19; j_call: TRBJ1-6; cdr3_nt: TGTGCCAGTACGGACAGGACAGCCCGGTCACCCCTCCACTTT; cdr3_aa: CASTDRTARSPLHF
d_call: .; clone_size: many; v_call: TRBV2; j_call: TRBJ1-1; cdr3_nt: TGTGCCAGCAGGGGTCGAGAGGCAGGAGGGACTGAAGCTTTCTTT; cdr3_aa: CASRGREAGGTEAFF
d_call: TRBD1; clone_size: many; v_call: TRBV12-3/TRBV12-4; j_call: TRBJ1-5; cdr3_nt: TGTGCCAGCAGCTTTGCAGGGGGGAATCAGCCCCAGCATTTT; cdr3_aa: CASSFAGGNQPQHF
d_call: TRBD2; clone_size: many; v_call: TRBV27; j_call: TRBJ2-5; cdr3_nt: TGTGCCAGCAGTTTCCTCGGGGGGGAAGAGACCCAGTACTTC; cdr3_aa: CASSFLGGEETQYF
d_call: TRBD1; clone_size: many; v_call: TRBV19; j_call: TRBJ2-5; cdr3_nt: TGTGCCAGTAGTGACCAAGGACAGGGTAGTATTATGGAGACCCAGTACTTC; cdr3_aa: CASSDQGQGSIMETQYF
d_call: .; clone_size: few; v_call: TRBV20-1; j_call: TRBJ1-2; cdr3_nt: TGCAGTGCTAGAGAGGGGGTACCCAATGGCTACACCTTC; cdr3_aa: CSAREGVPNGYTF